The sample holds a few counts of the clone carrying this TCR beta chain. Its target is unknown. V lost 3 bases and J lost 4, with 12 bases in between. This CDR3 is built from 13 residues. CDR1 GTSNPN and CDR2 SVGIG come from the germline V gene (reference sequence). This specimen belongs to a study of cytomegalovirus exposure and HLA in healthy donors. As for the study in general: Sequencing of some 190 million T cells in an earlier analysis found 100 million to 140 million unique TCR beta sequences. General study results and limits: Earlier results showed most TCR beta V segments being productive about 87% or about 30% of the time. As a later analysis revealed, most CMV-associated TCR beta chains appeared HLA-restricted.

The PCR used 60 Vbeta and 13 Jbeta primers. How the authors handled the data: Later work found around 80 million unique TCR beta chains, with approximately 12 million shared. TCRdb's copy holds only in-frame clones and misses some; the assay was immunoSEQ multiplex PCR. Clone size and V and J calls were adopted from that table, with D and trimming inferred from the DNA. The repertoire includes 90,000 to 100,000 clones, 55% to 70% of them detected once, and about 5.5% sits in the top ten. This chain joins TRBV30 and TRBJ1-1; D is possibly TRBD1 (5 bases). Material: PBMCs. This clonotype was obtained from a boy between 5 and 17 years old in good health and CMV-seropositive. CDR3 sequence reads: CAWRPTTVTEAFF. The CDR3 DNA reads as TGTGCCTGGAGGCCGACGACAGTCACTGAAGCTTTCTTT.